The rows below give T cell receptor beta chains drawn from one sample of a study of cytomegalovirus exposure and HLA in healthy donors. Sequenced by immunoSEQ multiplex PCR; TCRdb stores in-frame clones only, minus some. Counted here are 200,000 or so clones, roughly 84% occurring once; the ten biggest clones make up around an eighth. What was sequenced was PBMCs. The receptors were gathered from a woman aged 25-40 years in good health and CMV-seropositive. Both conserved end residues are part of each CDR3. The D gene is left open where the match is weak. The size field is filled for only some rows; it gives once, few, many or a size class.

J	D	size	V	CDR3	DNA
TRBJ2-7	TRBD1	once	TRBV7-9	CASSEYRGRFHEQYF	TGTGCCAGCAGCGAATACAGGGGGCGCTTCCACGAGCAGTACTTC
TRBJ2-4	TRBD1	once	TRBV2	CASCWTGGAIQYF	TGTGCCAGCTGCTGGACAGGGGGTGCCATTCAGTACTTC
TRBJ2-7	TRBD1	NA	TRBV19	CASSPKGGTGEYEQYF	TGTGCCAGTAGTCCAAAAGGTGGGACAGGGGAATACGAGCAGTACTTC
TRBJ1-1	TRBD1	NA	TRBV27	CASSLKQGAATEAFF	TGTGCCAGCAGTTTAAAGCAGGGGGCCGCCACTGAAGCTTTCTTT
TRBJ1-1	NA	NA	TRBV20-1	CSAEGGAKAFF	TGCAGTGCTGAGGGCGGGGCGAAAGCTTTCTTT
TRBJ1-4	NA	NA	TRBV29-1	CSVELTGSNEKLFF	TGCAGCGTTGAGCTGACGGGGTCTAATGAAAAACTGTTTTTT
TRBJ2-2	NA	many	TRBV11-2	CASSLDRGFTTGELFF	TGTGCCAGCAGCTTAGATCGGGGATTCACCACCGGGGAGCTGTTTTTT
TRBJ1-2	TRBD1	few	TRBV19	CASSTHRGDVYGYTF	TGTGCCAGTAGTACCCACAGGGGGGACGTCTATGGCTACACCTTC
TRBJ2-3	TRBD2	NA	TRBV5-1	CASSSLQAGASTDTQYF	TGCGCCAGCAGCTCCCTTCAAGCGGGAGCTAGCACAGATACGCAGTATTTT
TRBJ2-7	TRBD2	NA	TRBV9	CASSVFPGGAFEQYF	TGTGCCAGCAGCGTTTTTCCGGGAGGAGCTTTCGAGCAGTACTTC
TRBJ1-4	NA	NA	TRBV6-5	CASRNLGGQFEKLFF	TGTGCCAGCAGGAACCTCGGGGGGCAGTTTGAAAAACTGTTTTTT
TRBJ1-3	NA	NA	TRBV29-1	CSVEWSDSGNTIYF	TGCAGCGTTGAGTGGTCAGACTCTGGAAACACCATATATTTT
TRBJ1-1	NA	NA	TRBV5-1	CASSDGRNTEAFF	TGCGCCAGCAGCGATGGGAGGAACACTGAAGCTTTCTTT
TRBJ1-1	NA	NA	TRBV5-6	CASSLGGYGEAFF	TGTGCCAGCAGCTTGGGAGGTTATGGTGAAGCTTTCTTT
TRBJ2-7	TRBD2	NA	TRBV19	CASREAGGYEQYF	TGTGCCAGTAGGGAAGCGGGGGGCTACGAGCAGTACTTC
TRBJ1-1	NA	NA	TRBV27	CASSTTGEAFF	TGTGCCAGCAGTACTACAGGGGAAGCTTTCTTT
TRBJ1-2	NA	NA	TRBV5-4	CASSRVGGTDGYTF	TGTGCCAGCAGCCGAGTGGGGGGGACGGATGGCTACACCTTC
TRBJ2-2	NA	NA	TRBV28	CASRAKSGTGELFF	TGTGCCAGCCGTGCAAAGAGTGGCACCGGGGAGCTGTTTTTT
TRBJ2-1	NA	NA	TRBV7-9	CASSSQAVNEQFF	TGTGCCAGCAGCTCACAAGCGGTCAATGAGCAGTTCTTC
TRBJ1-3	NA	NA	TRBV30	CACGGDNSGNTIYF	TGTGCCTGTGGAGGTGACAATTCTGGAAACACCATATATTTT
TRBJ1-1	TRBD1	NA	TRBV25-1	CASRSDRGNTEAFF	TGTGCCAGCAGATCGGACAGGGGGAACACTGAAGCTTTCTTT
TRBJ2-3	TRBD2	NA	TRBV29-1	CSDQLAGGHGGQYF	TGCAGCGACCAACTAGCGGGAGGCCACGGGGGGCAGTATTTT
TRBJ2-7	NA	NA	TRBV7-9	CASSIARVEQYF	TGTGCCAGCAGCATCGCCAGGGTTGAGCAGTACTTC
TRBJ2-7	NA	NA	TRBV5-6	CASSLALSYEQYF	TGTGCCAGCAGCTTGGCCCTGTCCTACGAGCAGTACTTC
TRBJ1-5	NA	NA	TRBV28	CASRRQLSNQPQHF	TGTGCCAGCAGAAGACAGCTTAGCAATCAGCCCCAGCATTTT
TRBJ1-4	TRBD1	NA	TRBV2	CASSEGTGSTWQKLFF	TGTGCCAGCAGTGAAGGGACAGGGTCGACCTGGCAAAAACTGTTTTTT
TRBJ1-2	TRBD1	few	TRBV19	CASSHTGQVYGYTF	TGTGCCAGTAGCCACACCGGACAGGTCTATGGCTACACCTTC
TRBJ2-5	NA	NA	TRBV15	CATSRVGTSLETQYF	TGTGCCACCAGCAGAGTCGGAACTAGCTTAGAGACCCAGTACTTC
TRBJ1-5	NA	few	TRBV2	CASSEVRGKPQHF	TGTGCCAGCAGTGAAGTAAGGGGAAAGCCCCAGCATTTT
TRBJ2-3	NA	NA	TRBV28	CASTLGALDTQYF	TGTGCCAGCACCCTAGGGGCCTTAGATACGCAGTATTTT
TRBJ2-1	TRBD1	NA	TRBV5-1	CASSVGQGIPNEQFF	TGCGCCAGCAGCGTGGGACAGGGGATTCCCAATGAGCAGTTCTTC
TRBJ2-1	TRBD2	NA	TRBV9	CASSVAGLADSYNEQFF	TGTGCCAGCAGCGTAGCTGGACTAGCGGACTCCTACAATGAGCAGTTCTTC
TRBJ1-5	NA	NA	TRBV5-6	CASSLWTQISNQPQHF	TGTGCCAGCAGCTTGTGGACACAGATTTCCAATCAGCCCCAGCATTTT
TRBJ1-1	NA	NA	TRBV28	CASKTDTEAFF	TGTGCCAGCAAGACTGACACTGAAGCTTTCTTT
TRBJ1-2	TRBD1	NA	TRBV7-2	CASSPSFQGARSGYTF	TGTGCCAGCAGCCCCTCATTCCAGGGGGCGCGATCTGGCTACACCTTC
TRBJ2-7	NA	NA	TRBV11-1	CASSLKPSFGHYEQYF	TGTGCCAGCAGCTTAAAGCCATCGTTTGGACACTACGAGCAGTACTTC
TRBJ1-1	NA	NA	TRBV25-1	CASNSAATEAFF	TGTGCCAGCAATTCGGCGGCCACTGAAGCTTTCTTT
TRBJ2-2	TRBD2	NA	TRBV10-3	CAISVSSASGMYGELFF	TGTGCCATCAGTGTTAGTTCGGCTAGCGGGATGTACGGGGAGCTGTTTTTT
TRBJ2-7	NA	NA	TRBV2	CATARVGGYEQYF	TGTGCCACAGCGAGGGTAGGCGGGTACGAGCAGTACTTC
TRBJ2-3	TRBD2	NA	TRBV29-1	CSVEGLPDTQYF	TGCAGCGTGGAGGGACTACCAGATACGCAGTATTTT
TRBJ2-7	NA	NA	TRBV19	CASSLRGREEQYF	TGTGCCAGTAGTCTCCGGGGCCGGGAGGAGCAGTACTTC
TRBJ2-6	TRBD1	NA	TRBV27	CASSPLSLGQGTSGANVLTF	TGTGCCAGCAGTCCCCTATCTCTGGGACAGGGGACCTCTGGGGCCAACGTCCTGACTTTC